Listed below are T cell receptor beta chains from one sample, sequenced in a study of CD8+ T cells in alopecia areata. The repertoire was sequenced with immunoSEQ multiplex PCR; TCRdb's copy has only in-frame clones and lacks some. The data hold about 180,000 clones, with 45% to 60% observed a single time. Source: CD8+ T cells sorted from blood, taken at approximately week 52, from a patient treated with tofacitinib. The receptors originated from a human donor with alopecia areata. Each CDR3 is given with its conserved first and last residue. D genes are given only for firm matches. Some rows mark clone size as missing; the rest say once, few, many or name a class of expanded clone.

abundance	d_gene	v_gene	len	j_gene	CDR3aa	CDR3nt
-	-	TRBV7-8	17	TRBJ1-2	CASSIYTRGTTRPGYTF	TGTGCCAGCAGCATCTATACGAGGGGGACAACCAGGCCTGGCTACACCTTC
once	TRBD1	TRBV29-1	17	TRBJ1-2	CSVDTPDRGVTGLGYTF	TGCAGCGTTGACACCCCCGACAGGGGGGTAACGGGTTTGGGCTACACCTTC
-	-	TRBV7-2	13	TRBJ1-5	CASSLQGDQPQHF	TGTGCCAGCAGCTTACAGGGAGATCAGCCCCAGCATTTT
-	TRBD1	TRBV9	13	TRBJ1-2	CASSVGTGRGYTF	TGTGCCAGCAGCGTAGGGACAGGACGGGGCTACACCTTC
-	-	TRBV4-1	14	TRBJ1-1	CASSQQQENTEAFF	TGCGCCAGCAGCCAACAACAAGAGAACACTGAAGCTTTCTTT
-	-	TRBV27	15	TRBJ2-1	CASSLRTAAYNEQFF	TGTGCCAGCAGTTTGCGGACAGCTGCCTACAATGAGCAGTTCTTC
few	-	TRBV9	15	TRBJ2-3	CASSDRDTSTDTQYF	TGTGCCAGCAGCGACCGGGACACTAGCACAGATACGCAGTATTTT
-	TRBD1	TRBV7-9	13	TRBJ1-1	CASSLDRGTEAFF	TGTGCCAGCAGCCTAGACAGGGGAACTGAAGCTTTCTTT
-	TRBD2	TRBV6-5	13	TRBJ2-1	CASSWGLAGEQFF	TGTGCCAGCAGTTGGGGACTAGCGGGAGAGCAGTTCTTC
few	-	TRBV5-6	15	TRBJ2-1	CASSLGRGVYNEQFF	TGTGCCAGCAGCTTGGGTCGGGGTGTTTACAATGAGCAGTTCTTC
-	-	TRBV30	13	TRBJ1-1	CAWSVGGNTEAFF	TGTGCCTGGAGTGTAGGAGGGAACACTGAAGCTTTCTTT
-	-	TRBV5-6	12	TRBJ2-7	CASSLGRGQQYF	TGTGCCAGCAGCTTGGGCAGGGGACAGCAGTACTTC
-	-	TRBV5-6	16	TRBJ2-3	CASSLIPDSSTDTQYF	TGTGCCAGCAGCTTGATCCCTGACTCTAGCACAGATACGCAGTATTTT
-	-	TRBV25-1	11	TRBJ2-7	CASSDPLEQYF	TGTGCCAGCAGTGACCCACTCGAGCAGTACTTC
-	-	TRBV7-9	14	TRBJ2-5	CASSQRQSQETQYF	TGTGCCAGCAGCCAGAGACAGAGCCAAGAGACCCAGTACTTC
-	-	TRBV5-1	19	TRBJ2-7	CASSSVRDSIPPRFYEQYF	TGCGCCAGCAGCTCAGTGCGGGACAGCATCCCACCACGCTTCTACGAGCAGTACTTC
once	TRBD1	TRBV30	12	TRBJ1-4	CAWSDRAEKLFF	TGTGCCTGGTCCGACAGGGCAGAAAAACTGTTTTTT
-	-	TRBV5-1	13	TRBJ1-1	CASSYGQPGEAFF	TGCGCCAGCAGCTACGGGCAGCCTGGTGAAGCTTTCTTT
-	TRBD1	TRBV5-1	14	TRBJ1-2	CASSIDRANYGYTF	TGCGCCAGCAGCATCGACAGGGCTAACTATGGCTACACCTTC
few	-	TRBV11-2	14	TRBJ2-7	CASSAPTDSYEQYF	TGTGCCAGCAGCGCCCCGACAGATTCCTACGAGCAGTACTTC
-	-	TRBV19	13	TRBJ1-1	CASSIDLESEAFF	TGTGCCAGTAGTATAGATCTCGAATCTGAAGCTTTCTTT
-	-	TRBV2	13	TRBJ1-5	CASSERPTQPQHF	TGTGCCAGCAGTGAACGCCCGACGCAGCCCCAGCATTTT
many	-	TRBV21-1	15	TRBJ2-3	CASSKATVSTDTQYF	TGTGCCAGCAGCAAAGCTACGGTCTCCACAGATACGCAGTATTTT
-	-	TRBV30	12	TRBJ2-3	CAWSVGGDTQYF	TGTGCCTGGAGTGTTGGGGGGGATACGCAGTATTTT
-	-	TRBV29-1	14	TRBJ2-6	CSALVGAGANVLTF	TGCAGCGCCCTGGTGGGGGCTGGGGCCAACGTCCTGACTTTC
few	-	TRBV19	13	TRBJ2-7	CASSTYPPYEQYF	TGTGCCAGTAGTACCTATCCTCCATACGAGCAGTACTTC
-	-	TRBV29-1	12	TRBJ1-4	CSVVADNEKLFF	TGCAGCGTTGTGGCCGACAATGAAAAACTGTTTTTT
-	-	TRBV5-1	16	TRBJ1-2	CASSFGPGQGLGGYTF	-
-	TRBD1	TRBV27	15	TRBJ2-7	CASSGGGTGHSEQYF	TGTGCCAGCAGTGGGGGAGGGACAGGGCACTCCGAGCAGTACTTC
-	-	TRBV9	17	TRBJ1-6	CASSVAGGLGYNSPLHF	TGTGCCAGCAGCGTAGCCGGCGGCCTTGGGTATAATTCACCCCTCCACTTT
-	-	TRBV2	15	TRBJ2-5	CASSRGSGVWETQYF	TGTGCCAGCAGTAGGGGATCCGGGGTCTGGGAGACCCAGTACTTC
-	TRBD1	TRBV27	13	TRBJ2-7	CASSRTGVDEQYF	TGTGCCAGCAGCAGGACAGGGGTGGACGAGCAGTACTTC